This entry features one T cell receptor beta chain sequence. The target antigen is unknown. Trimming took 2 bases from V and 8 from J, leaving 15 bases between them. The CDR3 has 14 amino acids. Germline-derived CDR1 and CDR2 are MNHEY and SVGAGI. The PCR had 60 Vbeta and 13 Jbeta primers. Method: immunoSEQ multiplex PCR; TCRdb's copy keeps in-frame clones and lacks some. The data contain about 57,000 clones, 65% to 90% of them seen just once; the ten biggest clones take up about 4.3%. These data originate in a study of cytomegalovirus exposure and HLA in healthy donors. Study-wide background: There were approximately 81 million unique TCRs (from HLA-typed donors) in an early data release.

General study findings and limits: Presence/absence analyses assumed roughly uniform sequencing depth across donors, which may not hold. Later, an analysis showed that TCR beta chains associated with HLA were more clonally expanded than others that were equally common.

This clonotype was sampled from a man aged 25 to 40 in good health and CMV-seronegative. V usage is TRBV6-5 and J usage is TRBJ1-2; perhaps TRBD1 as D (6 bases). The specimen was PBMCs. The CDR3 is CASSYRSGTPGYTF. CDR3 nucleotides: TGTGCCAGCAGTTACAGATCCGGGACACCCGGCTACACCTTC.